What follows are 15 T cell receptor beta chains derived from one specimen sequenced in a study of beta chain features in type 1 diabetes. Study conclusions and caveats: For Type 1 diabetes patients, all four CD4+ subsets carried TCRB CDR3s that were moderately but significantly shorter.

These receptors have no known antigen. Reverse transcription of all isolated RNA meant that expressed TCRB transcripts were sequenced. Data came from immunoSEQ multiplex PCR; TCRdb stores just in-frame clones and leaves some out. The repertoire holds fewer than 400,000 clones, with roughly 9% as singletons. Material for sequencing was central memory CD4+ T cells from blood. These receptors were obtained from a man in his thirties or forties with type 1 diabetes.

This clone was seen a few times. The rearrangement uses TRBV2 and TRBJ2-1, with D maybe TRBD2 (6 bases). This CDR3 contains 16 residues. Germline loops: CDR1 SNHLY, CDR2 FYNNEI. V was pared by 4 bases and J by 6 bases, with 19 bases between. The CDR3 DNA reads TGTGCCAGCAGTGGCGTTTTGGGGCGGGGATTCAATGAGCAGTTCTTC. As protein: CASSGVLGRGFNEQFF.

In its sample, this clone was seen once. This chain uses TRBV7-2 with TRBJ2-2; D unresolved. From germline, CDR1 is SGHTA and CDR2 FQGNSA. Trimming removed 5 bases at V and 6 bases at J, with 19 bases between. The CDR3 extends over 16 amino acids. The CDR3 is CASSLPSLRLAGELFF. DNA of the CDR3: TGTGCCAGCAGCCTCCCCTCCCTTAGGCTTGCCGGGGAGCTGTTTTTT.

The rearrangement uses TRBV6-6 and TRBJ1-1, with D possibly matching TRBD1 (6 bases). V gave up 2 bases and J gave up 8 bases, with 12 bases separating them. This CDR3 has 13 residues. From germline, CDR1 is MNHNY and CDR2 SVGAGI (reference sequence). CDR3 region: CASSYPDSPEAFF. CDR3 DNA sequence: TGTGCCAGCAGTTACCCGGACAGCCCCGAAGCTTTCTTT.

This clone was counted a few times. This chain links TRBV9 with TRBJ1-3; 8 bases are shared with TRBD1. Germline V gene lookup returns CDR1 SGDLS and CDR2 YYNGEE. J gave up 4 bases and V 5 bases, and 8 bases lay outside the gene matches. This CDR3 spans 15 amino acids. This CDR3 is CASSADRDRGNTIYF. The CDR3 DNA follows: TGTGCCAGCAGTGCAGACCGGGACAGGGGAAACACCATATATTTT.

This clone was found many times. V is TRBV6-5 and J is TRBJ2-7; D ambiguous. Germline values: CDR1 MNHEY, CDR2 SVGAGI. The length of the CDR3 is 13 residues. Trimming removed 5 bases at V and 0 bases at J, with 8 bases between. CDR3 region: CASSERSSYEQYF. CDR3 sequence (DNA): TGTGCCAGCAGTGAAAGGAGCTCCTACGAGCAGTACTTC.

CDR3: CASSQALLAGSVSPQYF. The CDR3 bases are TGCGCCAGCAGCCAAGCCCTACTAGCGGGGAGCGTTTCCCCGCAGTATTTT. The chain is built from TRBV4-3 and TRBJ2-3, with 10 positions matching TRBD2. Germline CDR1 reads LGHNA; CDR2 reads YSLEER. This CDR3 has 17 amino acids. Losses at the gene ends were 1 base for V and 10 bases for J; bases not matched to a gene: 14.

The genes are TRBV5-6 and TRBJ2-2; tentative D call: TRBD2 (5 bases). Trimming shortened V by 4 bases and J by 1 base, and 11 bases separated the two germline ends. CDR3 size: 15 residues. The germline CDR1 and CDR2 sequences are SGHDT and YYEEEE. The CDR3 DNA is TGTGCCAGCAGCCCGGACTCCCGGAACACCGGGGAGCTGTTTTTT. Its protein product is CASSPDSRNTGELFF.

The chain joins TRBV4-3 to TRBJ1-1; D is perhaps TRBD1 (5 bases). The V gene lost 3 bases and the J gene lost 6 bases, with 14 bases spanning the gap. The CDR3 is 14 amino acids. Germline V CDR1 and CDR2: LGHNA, YSLEER. The CDR3 region has the DNA TGCGCCAGCAGCCATGAGCAGGGCGGCGCTGAAGCTTTCTTT. It translates to CASSHEQGGAEAFF.

The CDR3 bases are TGTGCCAGCAGTGAAGCGCGAGGGAGTGCGGAGACCCAGTACTTC. It is translated as CASSEARGSAETQYF. V gene TRBV2 combines with J gene TRBJ2-5, with a possible D match to TRBD2 (5 bases). CDR1 and CDR2 from the germline V gene are SNHLY and FYNNEI. The V gene lost 0 bases and the J gene lost 5 bases, with 13 bases spanning the gap. The CDR3 consists of 15 residues.

This clone was detected only a few times. The CDR3 spells CASSQSYEQYF. The CDR3 region has the DNA TGCGCCAGCAGTCAATCCTACGAGCAGTACTTC. The chain uses TRBV10-2 and TRBJ2-7; no clear D gene. Trimming shortened V by 5 bases and J by 1 base, and 3 bases separated the two germline ends. Per germline, CDR1 WSHSY and CDR2 SAAADI. The CDR3 loop spans 11 amino acids.

This clone appeared a few times. The chain combines TRBV6-6 with TRBJ2-2, with D unresolved. V was pared by 3 bases and J by 0 bases, with 5 bases between. Germline loops: CDR1 MNHNY, CDR2 SVGAGI (reference sequence). The CDR3 covers 14 residues. CDR3 amino acids: CASSYISNTGELFF. The CDR3 DNA reads TGTGCCAGCAGTTATATTTCGAACACCGGGGAGCTGTTTTTT.

There are a few counts of this clone. V is TRBV30 and J is TRBJ2-2; D gene unclear. The V end was cut by 0 bases, the J end by 8 bases, with 4 bases between. CDR3 size: 11 residues. The V gene's germline CDR1 is GTSNPN and CDR2 SVGIG (reference sequence). This chain's CDR3 is CAWSVEGELFF. DNA of the CDR3: TGTGCCTGGAGTGTAGAGGGGGAGCTGTTTTTT.

The chain carries TRBV7-2 and TRBJ2-5, with 7 bases lining up with TRBD1. The CDR3 has 19 amino acids. Germline-derived CDR1 and CDR2 are SGHTA and FQGNSA. Trimming at V came to 4 bases and at J to 4 bases, leaving 21 bases not matched to a gene. CDR3 coding DNA: TGTGCCAGCAGCTCCCTAAGGGGCCCGACAGGGTACCTGGGAGAGACCCAGTACTTC. Its translation is CASSSLRGPTGYLGETQYF.

This clone was picked up a small number of times. The V call is TRBV29-1, the J call TRBJ2-5, with 9 bases fitting TRBD1. Unmatched junction bases numbered 6, after V lost 3 bases and J lost 4 bases. The CDR3 spans 14 residues. Per the germline V gene, CDR1 is SQVTM and CDR2 is ANQGSEA. CDR3: CSVDISGQGETQYF. The DNA for the CDR3 is TGCAGCGTTGATATCTCGGGACAGGGAGAGACCCAGTACTTC.

The chain links TRBV7-2 to TRBJ2-4, with TRBD2 matching 7 bases. The CDR3 extends over 17 amino acids. The germline V gene has CDR1 SGHTA and CDR2 FQGNSA. J gave up 1 base and V 1 base, and 7 bases lay outside the gene matches. DNA for the CDR3: TGTGCCAGCAGCTTAGATTTTGCCGGGGGGGCCAAAAACATTCAGTACTTC. Its protein product is CASSLDFAGGAKNIQYF.